Presented here are 28 T cell receptor beta chains from one specimen sequenced in a study of blood T cells in healthy people across ages. A second PCR, run for about 6 to 11 cycles, used a sample-barcoded 5' primer plus a J-beta primer mix. TCRdb itself ran the 5' RACE reads through MiXCR, one entry per CDR3 protein. The profile shows 650,000 to 700,000 distinct CDR3 sequences, about 32% of them singletons. Source material: blood. These TCRs come from an elderly woman in good health.

The V call is TRBV20-1, the J call TRBJ1-1; tentative D call: TRBD1 (5 bases). V lost 4 bases and J 1 base, leaving 10 bases between the germline ends. Germline V gene lookup returns CDR1 DFQATT and CDR2 SNEGSKA (reference sequence). The CDR3 loop spans 13 amino acids. CDR3 amino acids: CSATTDKNTEAFF. The CDR3 nucleotides are TGCAGTGCTACTACGGACAAGAACACTGAAGCTTTCTTT.

This clonotype was detected ten times or more. This rearrangement joins TRBV20-1 to TRBJ2-3; no clear D gene. Per germline, CDR1 DFQATT and CDR2 SNEGSKA (reference sequence). V lost 5 bases and J lost 0, with 12 bases in between. This CDR3 comprises 14 residues. CDR3 in DNA: TGCAGTGCTCTCGACCACACTAGCACAGATACGCAGTATTTT. It specifies CSALDHTSTDTQYF.

This clonotype was counted at least ten times. J is TRBJ2-5 and V is TRBV20-1; TRBD2 matches at 8 bases. Germline CDR1 is DFQATT and CDR2 is SNEGSKA (reference sequence). The CDR3 is made up of 13 amino acids. V dropped 5 bases and J dropped 5; count of bases not matched to a gene: 7. The CDR3 here is CSASGTSRETQYF. DNA for the CDR3: TGCAGTGCTTCCGGGACTAGTAGGGAGACCCAGTACTTC.

This clonotype was recorded many times. The chain carries TRBV5-6 and TRBJ2-3, with a weak D call TRBD2 (5 bases). Trimming pared 3 bases from V and 2 bases from J, leaving 13 bases between. The CDR3 extends over 15 amino acids. Per germline, CDR1 SGHDT and CDR2 YYEEEE. Here the CDR3 reads CASSSGLGVTDTQYF. The CDR3 DNA reads TGTGCCAGCAGCTCCGGACTTGGCGTCACAGATACGCAGTATTTT.

This clonotype was counted ten times or more. The chain uses TRBV7-2 and TRBJ2-2; 8 nucleotides line up with TRBD2. After removal of 5 bases from V and 4 bases from J, the junction contained 12 bases not matched to a gene. CDR1 SGHTA and CDR2 FQGNSA come from the germline V gene. CDR3 size: 17 residues. Here the CDR3 DNA reads TGTGCCAGCAGCCCATCTGGCGGGGGGCCGTCCACCGGGGAGCTGTTTTTT. Its protein product is CASSPSGGGPSTGELFF. The whole variable domain, filled in from reference TRBV7-2 and TRBJ2-2, reads GAGVSQSPSNKVTEKGKDVELRCDPISGHTALYWYRQSLGQGLEFLIYFQGNSAPDKSGLPSDRFSAERTGGSVSTLTIQRTQQEDSAVYLCASSPSGGGPSTGELFFGEGSRLTVL.

The chain couples TRBV28 to TRBJ1-2; 11 nucleotides align to TRBD1. The V gene end was trimmed by 6 bases and the J gene end by 7 bases; junction bases not matched to a gene: 10. CDR1 and CDR2 (germline): MDHEN, SYDVKM. The length of the CDR3 is 15 residues. The CDR3 is CASRTRTGGWLGYTF. CDR3 coding DNA: TGTGCCAGCAGGACCCGGACAGGGGGCTGGCTTGGCTACACCTTC.

CDR3 nucleotide sequence: TGTGCCAGCAGCCGACAGGGAGACGGGAATTCACCCCTCCACTTT. Translating gives CASSRQGDGNSPLHF. The J gene is TRBJ1-6, the V gene TRBV2, with 7 bases matching TRBD1. The junction had 9 bases not matched to a gene; V was cut back by 6 bases and J by 7 bases. The CDR3 totals 15 residues. The germline V gene has CDR1 SNHLY and CDR2 FYNNEI.

The rearrangement links TRBV2 to TRBJ2-1, with TRBD2 matching over 7 bases. Germline V gives CDR1 SNHLY, CDR2 FYNNEI. The V segment lost 5 bases and the J segment 8 bases; nucleotides outside the gene matches: 9. The CDR3 has 14 amino acids. The CDR3 DNA sequence: TGTGCCAGCAGTAGAGCGGGATCTCTGGATGAGCAGTTCTTC. Residues: CASSRAGSLDEQFF. Supplemented by reference TRBV2 and TRBJ2-1, the full variable domain reads EPEVTQTPSHQVTQMGQEVILRCVPISNHLYFYWYRQILGQKVEFLVSFYNNEISEKSEIFDDQFSVERPDGSNFTLKIRSTKLEDSAMYFCASSRAGSLDEQFFGPGTRLTVL.

As to this clonotype: Sequence at one end of the junction differs from germline and may be a read error. This chain connects TRBV6-5 to TRBJ1-4, with 7 positions matching TRBD1. Germline lookup yields CDR1 MNHEY and CDR2 SVGAGI. This CDR3 region has 14 residues. For the CDR3, the DNA is TGTGCCAGCAGCCGCGACAGGGCCAGTGAAAAACGGTTTTTT. This sequence encodes CASSRDRASEKRFF.

This clonotype occurred many times. The chain links TRBV6-5 to TRBJ2-7, with 9 nucleotides matching TRBD2. Germline V gene data show CDR1 as MNHEY and CDR2 as SVGAGI. CDR3 length: 15 residues. V lost 4 bases to trimming and J lost 2 bases; unmatched junction nucleotides: 6. In DNA, the CDR3 is TGTGCCAGCAGTTCCAAAGCGGGGGGACCCTACGAGCAGTACTTC. Protein product: CASSSKAGGPYEQYF.

A word on this clonotype: This could be a read error, since a much larger clone is one nucleotide away. The rearrangement joins TRBV7-2 to TRBJ1-6, with D possibly being TRBD1 (6 bases). This CDR3 is 13 amino acids long. Germline CDR1 is SGHTA and CDR2 is FQGNSA. This chain's CDR3 is CASSEGGNSLLHF. The CDR3 nucleotides read TGTGCCAGCAGCGAGGGGGGGAATTCACTCCTCCACTTT.

This clonotype was counted many times. This sequence joins TRBV3-1 and TRBJ2-7; possible D gene TRBD1, 6 bases. The CDR3 runs to 16 residues. Trimming cost V 2 bases and J 7 bases, with 21 bases left between them. CDR1 and CDR2 from the germline V gene are LGHDT and YNNKEL (reference sequence). The CDR3 protein is CASSQTIFRGVGEQYF. Written as DNA, the CDR3 is TGTGCCAGCAGCCAAACTATTTTCAGGGGTGTGGGGGAGCAGTACTTC.

V is TRBV20-1 and J is TRBJ2-1; 7 nucleotides align to TRBD2. CDR1 DFQATT and CDR2 SNEGSKA come from the germline V gene (reference sequence). The CDR3 loop spans 15 amino acids. V trimming: 3 bases; J trimming: 1 base; junction bases outside the gene matches: 6. The CDR3 nucleotides are TGCAGTGCTAGTTGGCGGGGGAGGTCCTACAATGAGCAGTTCTTC. Its protein product is CSASWRGRSYNEQFF.

Concerning this clonotype itself: An end of the junction does not agree with germline; a read error may underlie this. This chain links TRBV20-1 with TRBJ2-5; the D call may be TRBD1 or TRBD2 (5 bases each). The CDR3 is 16 amino acids. Germline-derived CDR1 and CDR2 are DFQATT and SNEGSKA (reference sequence). As DNA, the CDR3 is TGTAGTGCTAGAGATAGGCGAGCGGACATACAAGAGACCCAGTACTTC. Amino acid sequence: CSARDRRADIQETQYF.

In its sample, this clonotype was seen many times. The CDR3 sequence is CSAPPPGDLRDEKLFF. As DNA, the CDR3 is TGCAGTGCCCCTCCCCCAGGGGACCTCCGGGACGAAAAACTGTTTTTT. This chain joins TRBV20-1 and TRBJ1-4; tentatively, D is TRBD1 (6 bases). This CDR3 is built from 16 residues. Germline V gives CDR1 DFQATT, CDR2 SNEGSKA (reference sequence). The V end was cut by 6 bases, the J end by 8 bases, with 25 bases between.

This clonotype was recorded at least ten times. The genes are TRBV27 and TRBJ2-7; perhaps TRBD1 as D (5 bases). V lost 4 bases to trimming and J lost 5 bases, with 15 bases between them. The CDR3 is 14 amino acids. CDR1 MNHEY and CDR2 SMNVEV come from the germline V gene (reference sequence). The DNA for the CDR3 is TGTGCCAGCAGTTACGACAGTGTTTACGACGAGCAGTACTTC. Amino acids: CASSYDSVYDEQYF.

This clonotype was counted ten times or more. This rearrangement joins TRBV7-8 to TRBJ2-7; perhaps TRBD1 as D (6 bases). CDR1 is SGHVS, CDR2 FQNEAQ, per germline. The germline V and J ends were trimmed by 3 bases and 3 bases, with 12 bases remaining between them. The CDR3 covers 14 residues. CDR3 residues: CASSLERRGYEQYF. The CDR3 region has the DNA TGTGCCAGCAGCTTGGAACGCAGGGGCTACGAGCAGTACTTC.

Regarding this clonotype: One base away lies a much larger clone, so this may be a sequencing read error. The chain carries TRBV20-1 and TRBJ2-1; 11 bases align to TRBD2. Germline values: CDR1 DFQATT, CDR2 SNEGSKA (reference sequence). The CDR3 is 19 residues long. The CDR3 DNA reads as TGCAGAGAGACGTCAGGGCTAGCGGGGGGTCCGTATACCTACAATGAGCAGTTCTTC. The encoded protein is CRETSGLAGGPYTYNEQFF.

A few counts support this clonotype. The chain employs TRBV9 and TRBJ2-5; D perhaps matches TRBD1 (6 bases). V shed 0 bases and J shed 1 base, with 7 bases lying between them. Per the germline V gene, CDR1 is SGDLS and CDR2 is YYNGEE. This CDR3 is built from 14 residues. CDR3 sequence: CASSVEGVQETQYF. DNA for the CDR3: TGTGCCAGCAGCGTAGAGGGGGTCCAAGAGACCCAGTACTTC.

V is TRBV28 and J is TRBJ1-6; the match to TRBD1 covers 7 bases. The CDR3 length is 15 residues. The germline V gene has CDR1 MDHEN and CDR2 SYDVKM. With V trimmed by 6 bases and J by 12 bases, 14 bases remained unmatched. CDR3 loop: CASRHGRQGEGPLHF. The DNA for the CDR3 is TGTGCCAGCAGACACGGTAGGCAGGGGGAGGGACCCCTCCACTTT. The variable domain in full, completed from reference TRBV28 and TRBJ1-6, reads DVKVTQSSRYLVKRTGEKVFLECVQDMDHENMFWYRQDPGLGLRLIYFSYDVKMKEKGDIPEGYSVSREKKERFSLILESASTNQTSMYLCASRHGRQGEGPLHFGNGTRLTVT.

This clonotype was detected ten times or more. V usage is TRBV7-8 and J usage is TRBJ2-4; no clear D gene. The CDR3 has 17 residues. Germline CDR1 and CDR2: SGHVS and FQNEAQ. V dropped 5 bases and J dropped 0 bases, with 17 bases sitting between them. CDR3 nucleotide sequence: TGTGCCAGCAGCGTTAGCCCCAGGATACTAGCCAAAAACATTCAGTACTTC. This gives the protein CASSVSPRILAKNIQYF.

The chain recombines TRBV7-2 with TRBJ1-5; D not resolved. The germline CDR1 and CDR2 sequences are SGHTA and FQGNSA. The CDR3 is 14 amino acids. Trimming pared 5 bases from V and 4 bases from J, leaving 12 bases between. CDR3 nucleotide sequence: TGTGCCAGCAGCCTCGACCCGACTAATCAGCCCCAGCATTTT. Residues: CASSLDPTNQPQHF.

For this clonotype: This sequence may be a read error, since a much larger clone differs from it by one base. The CDR3 protein is CSARNRGGSTDTQYF. Here the CDR3 DNA reads TGCAGTGCTAGGAACCGAGGGGGGAGCACAGATACGCAGTATTTT. The chain carries TRBV20-1 and TRBJ2-3; D assignment may be TRBD1 or TRBD2 (6 bases each). Germline assignment: CDR1 DFQATT and CDR2 SNEGSKA (reference sequence). The V gene lost 3 bases and the J gene lost 0 bases, with 13 bases spanning the gap. The CDR3 totals 15 residues.

In its sample, this clonotype was seen many times. The gene calls are TRBV9 and TRBJ2-7, with 13 bases fitting TRBD2. Germline V gene sequence: CDR1 SGDLS, CDR2 YYNGEE. CDR3 length equals 16 residues. Trimming cost V 4 bases and J 2 bases; bases outside gene matches: 6. CDR3 sequence reads: CASSNTGTSGAYEQYF. The CDR3 region has the DNA TGTGCCAGCAGCAACACCGGGACTAGCGGGGCCTACGAGCAGTACTTC.

This chain connects TRBV5-1 to TRBJ2-5; 7 bases align to TRBD1. Germline V gives CDR1 SGHRS, CDR2 YFSETQ. CDR3 size: 15 residues. Germline trimming cut 3 bases from V and 3 bases from J; bases unmatched to any gene: 8. DNA for the CDR3: TGCGCCAGCAGCTGGGATGGGACAGTGGAAGAGACCCAGTACTTC. This codes for CASSWDGTVEETQYF. The full variable domain, rest sourced from reference TRBV5-1 and TRBJ2-5, is KAGVTQTPRYLIKTRGQQVTLSCSPISGHRSVSWYQQTPGQGLQFLFEYFSETQRNKGNFPGRFSGRQFSNSRSEMNVSTLELGDSALYLCASSWDGTVEETQYFGPGTRLLVL.

With respect to this clonotype: A much larger clone differs from this one at a single base, so this may be a read error. The genes are TRBV5-1 and TRBJ2-3, with a tentative D call TRBD2 (5 bases). Germline lookup yields CDR1 SGHRS and CDR2 YFSETQ. The CDR3 loop spans 15 amino acids. CDR3 sequence (DNA): TGCGCCAGCAGCTTGGTGCGGGTCGGCACAGATGCGCAGTATTTT. It specifies CASSLVRVGTDAQYF.

This clonotype was detected many times. The chain employs TRBV7-2 and TRBJ2-3, with 8 bases matching TRBD2. The CDR3 spans 14 residues. In germline, CDR1 is SGHTA, CDR2 FQGNSA. The J segment lost 6 bases and the V segment lost 6 bases, leaving 8 bases of the junction unmatched. The CDR3 protein is CASSSGLAGDTQYF. The CDR3 nucleotides read TGTGCCAGCAGTTCAGGACTAGCTGGCGATACGCAGTATTTT. The full variable domain, in which reference TRBV7-2 and TRBJ2-3 provide the parts outside the CDR3, is GAGVSQSPSNKVTEKGKDVELRCDPISGHTALYWYRQSLGQGLEFLIYFQGNSAPDKSGLPSDRFSAERTGGSVSTLTIQRTQQEDSAVYLCASSSGLAGDTQYFGPGTRLTVL.

In this sample, this clonotype turned up once. The J gene is TRBJ1-1, the V gene TRBV12-3 or TRBV12-4, with a tentative D call TRBD1 (5 bases). V was shortened by 3 bases and J by 0 bases, with 17 bases between the two germline ends. The CDR3 has 17 amino acids. The CDR3 nucleotides are TGTGCCAGCAGTTTTTCGGGTAGGGGTGAGATGAACACTGAAGCTTTCTTT. This gives the protein CASSFSGRGEMNTEAFF.